This T cell receptor beta chain was retrieved from a study of patients and donors after allogeneic stem cell transplantation. TCRdb fed the RT-PCR reads into MiXCR, producing one record per CDR3 protein. The table has hundreds of thousands of distinct CDR3 sequences, 16% seen once. Trimming pared 8 bases from V and 5 bases from J, leaving 16 bases between. The CDR3 has 13 amino acids. Per the germline V gene, CDR1 is DFQATT and CDR2 is SNEGSKA (reference sequence). The TCR sequence derives from a human donor who was either an allogeneic HSCT recipient or a stem cell or donor lymphocyte infusion donor (not recorded which). It is not recorded whose cells these are; they may come from a transplant donor. Sample: blood, either unsorted or a sorted T cell fraction (not recorded which). J is TRBJ2-1 and V is TRBV20-1, with D unresolved. CDR3 residues: CSIPRAQHNEQFF. CDR3 sequence (DNA): TGCAGTATCCCCCGGGCCCAACACAATGAGCAGTTCTTC.